A selection of T cell receptor beta chains follows, all from one sample in a study of blood T cell repertoires in COVID-19. Sequencing used immunoSEQ multiplex PCR; TCRdb keeps in-frame clones, though not all of them. The profile shows 200,000 to 250,000 clones, around 80% of them singletons. Specimen: PBMCs or T cells enriched from blood (not recorded which). The receptors were sampled from a man aged 25 to 40 with acute COVID-19. Both conserved end residues are part of each CDR3.

TRBJ1-1,TRBV10-2,14,CASSDWGLNTEAFF
TRBJ2-2,TRBV29-1,16,CSAFAGSGGNTGELFF
TRBJ1-1,TRBV18,16,CASSPRFGQGSTEAFF
TRBJ1-2,TRBV6-1,13,CASSEGRGIGYTF
TRBJ2-7,TRBV2,12,CASSGGGHEQYF
TRBJ1-6,TRBV27,17,CASSSGGASSYNSPLHF
TRBJ1-2,TRBV5-5,13,CASTRYGDYGYTF
TRBJ1-1,TRBV14,14,CASSQHRGDTEAFF
TRBJ1-2,TRBV11-2,15,CASSSSLDRAGGYTF
TRBJ2-2,TRBV4-1,15,CASSQVEGRGGELFF
TRBJ1-5,TRBV5-4,13,CASSRDREGPQHF
TRBJ1-1,TRBV29-1,13,CSPETLGQGIAFF
TRBJ2-1,TRBV5-1,14,CASGGDNSYNEQFF
TRBJ2-7,TRBV9,14,CASSVGGISYEQYF
TRBJ1-4,TRBV9,14,CASSVGGEGEKLFF
TRBJ1-2,TRBV4-1,13,CASFTGLAGGYTF
TRBJ1-5,TRBV6-5,15,CASSYSKSSNQPQHF
TRBJ1-2,TRBV5-1,15,CASSLEAGGLYGYTF
TRBJ2-1,TRBV19,19,CATSLWGTKAGGLGGEQFF
TRBJ1-5,TRBV28,14,CASTPGSPNQPQHF
TRBJ2-2,TRBV3-1/TRBV3-2,14,CATKGQGGTGELFF
TRBJ1-2,TRBV27,13,CASSPTGLRGYTF
TRBJ1-1,TRBV5-4,13,CASSLGGNTEAFF
TRBJ1-1,TRBV28,14,CASSLLLTGAEAFF
TRBJ1-1,TRBV7-3,17,CASSLYSRGQGNTEAFF